The TCR beta chain under discussion was sequenced for a study of a mutant IDH1 vaccine in newly diagnosed glioma. Study information: Patients, over weeks 1, 3, 5, 7, 11, 15, 19 and 23, received a total of eight vaccinations. Broader study findings: Patients mounted vaccine-induced immune responses in about 93% of cases.

This CDR3 has 14 residues. As concerns this clone: Its antigen is not known.

Time point given: week 5, during vaccination. A single vaccine dose contained 300 ug of mutant IDH1 20-mer peptide, and topical imiquimod was used with it. Clones were sequenced by immunoSEQ multiplex PCR, and TCRdb holds only the in-frame ones, with some missing. The table lists approximately 57,000 clones, 82% of them singletons, with roughly 3.2% in the top ten. This chain joins TRBV21-1 and TRBJ2-5. TRBV21-1 is a pseudogene segment. The material sequenced was PBMCs, taken from a glioma patient whose treatment included an IDH1 peptide vaccine. This TCR was recovered from a woman between 18 and 29 years old with glioma. Some clones in this sample may be carry-over from other donors' samples. CDR3 DNA: TGTGCCAGCAGCCGTTCGGATCCCCAAGAGACCCAGTACTTC. This gives the protein CASSRSDPQETQYF.